This T cell receptor (beta chain) was recorded in a study of blood T cell repertoires in COVID-19. The CDR3 is 14 residues long. Trimming took off 4 bases at V and 4 bases at J, with 13 bases between the two ends. The germline V gene has CDR1 SGHDN and CDR2 FVKESK. In assigning cohorts, the study relied on participant-reported clinical history. In the authors' workflow: Reference gene primer amplification in the assay estimated nucleated cell counts. Sequencing was performed with immunoSEQ multiplex PCR; in TCRdb, only in-frame clones are kept and a portion is missing. V, J and clone size were drawn from that table, and D and trimming were deduced from the DNA. The table has hundreds of thousands of clones, around 89% seen once; the top ten hold roughly 1.2%.

The source is a woman aged 40 to 55 with acute COVID-19. Material for sequencing was PBMCs or T cells enriched from blood (not recorded which). This chain connects TRBV14 to TRBJ1-2; D ambiguous. DNA of the CDR3: TGTGCCAGCAGCCCCTCGGCACAGCCCTATGGCTACACCTTC. Residues: CASSPSAQPYGYTF.